This TCR beta chain stems from a study of blood T cell repertoires in COVID-19. Overall study: Collection of acute and convalescent COVID-19 samples took place in the United States, Italy and Spain.

V lost 6 bases to trimming and J lost 4 bases, with 9 bases between them. CDR3 length equals 13 residues. From germline, CDR1 is MNHEY and CDR2 SVGAGI. Only in-frame clones appear in the TCRdb table, and some are missing; sequencing was by immunoSEQ multiplex PCR. The sample has 140,000 to 150,000 clones, around 89% seen once; the top ten hold around 3%. The sequencing input was peripheral blood. This chain joins TRBV6-5 and TRBJ2-2; D call uncertain. This TCR was recovered from a man aged 55 to 70 with active or convalescent COVID-19. CDR3 residues: CASRTEVTGELFF. CDR3 nucleotides: TGTGCCAGCAGGACTGAGGTCACCGGGGAGCTGTTTTTT.